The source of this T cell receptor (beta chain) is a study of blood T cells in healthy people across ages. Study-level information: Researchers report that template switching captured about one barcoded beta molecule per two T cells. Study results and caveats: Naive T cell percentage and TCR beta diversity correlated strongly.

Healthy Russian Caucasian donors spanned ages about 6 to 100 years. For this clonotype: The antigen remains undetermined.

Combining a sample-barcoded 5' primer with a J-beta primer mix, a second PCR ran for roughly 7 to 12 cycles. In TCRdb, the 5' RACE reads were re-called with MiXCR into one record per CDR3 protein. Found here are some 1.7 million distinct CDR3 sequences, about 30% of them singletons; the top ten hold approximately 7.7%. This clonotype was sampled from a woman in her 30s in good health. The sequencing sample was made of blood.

For the CDR3, the DNA is TGCGCCAGCCGACTAGCGGGGGTCTATGAGCAGTTCTTC. Residues: CASRLAGVYEQFF. The chain is built from TRBV10-2 and TRBJ2-1; 12 bases are shared with TRBD2. This CDR3 comprises 13 residues. V was pared by 8 bases and J by 8 bases, with 4 bases of the junction left unmatched. Germline CDR1 and CDR2: WSHSY and SAAADI.